This T cell receptor (beta chain) was recovered during a study of identical twins. General study findings and limits: Among out-of-frame alpha sequences shared by twins, low generation probability occurred in excess. Not following the same donors, the study drew its conclusions from cross-sectional statistical analysis.

TCRdb recomputed calls from the 5' RACE reads with MiXCR, one row per CDR3 protein. The sample has 500,000 to 700,000 distinct CDR3 sequences; around 7.4% are singletons. This clonotype turned up a few times. Its antigen is unidentified. The CDR3 sequence is 15 residues long. V lost 3 bases and J 4 bases, leaving 13 bases between the germline ends. This sample also appeared in a second study, on yellow fever vaccine responses in identical twins.

Source material: PBMCs. This clonotype was sampled from a woman under 30 in good health. V usage is TRBV12-3 or TRBV12-4 and J usage is TRBJ1-5; D is perhaps TRBD1 (5 bases). Written as DNA, the CDR3 is TGTGCCAGCAGTTTGGGGCAGGTTGGAAATCAGCCCCAGCATTTT. It is translated as CASSLGQVGNQPQHF.